The 21 T cell receptor beta chains presented below share a single source sample, sequenced in a study of blood T cell repertoires in COVID-19. This table comes from immunoSEQ multiplex PCR, and its TCRdb copy is limited to in-frame clones, with some not included. This table holds about 400,000 clones, roughly 90% found once. Sequenced input: peripheral blood. All receptors come from a man aged 35 to 55 with acute or convalescent COVID-19.

This clone came up once. The chain couples TRBV6-5 to TRBJ1-1; a possible D gene is TRBD1 (6 bases). This CDR3 comprises 13 residues. Trimming left V 5 bases short and J 1 base short, with 8 bases between. CDR1 MNHEY and CDR2 SVGAGI come from the germline V gene. The CDR3 DNA sequence: TGTGCCAGCAGTCGACAGGCGAACACTGAAGCTTTCTTT. Its translation is CASSRQANTEAFF.

In DNA, the CDR3 is TGTGCCAGCAGTTTTTATCATCAGCCCCAGCATTTT. Its protein is CASSFYHQPQHF. The J gene is TRBJ1-5, the V gene TRBV12-3 or TRBV12-4; D is uncertain. The CDR3 has 12 residues. Between the trimmed V and J ends, which lost 3 bases and 5 bases, there was a span of 5 bases.

The rearrangement links TRBV27 to TRBJ2-3, with TRBD2 matching 7 bases. After removal of 6 bases from V and 8 bases from J, the junction contained 11 bases not matched to a gene. The CDR3 consists of 14 residues. Looked up from germline, CDR1 is MNHEY and CDR2 is SMNVEV (reference sequence). The CDR3 bases are TGTGCCAGCAGACCCCCGGGGGGAGCAGTTACGCAGTATTTT. Translation gives CASRPPGGAVTQYF.

The chain couples TRBV19 to TRBJ1-1; D gene uncertain. CDR1 and CDR2 from the germline V gene are LNHDA and SQIVND (reference sequence). V lost 2 bases and J lost 9, with 19 bases in between. There are 15 residues in the CDR3. CDR3 residues: CASSISSDPGEKAFF. The CDR3 nucleotides are TGTGCCAGTAGTATAAGTTCAGACCCCGGGGAGAAAGCTTTCTTT.

J is TRBJ2-7 and V is TRBV5-1, with 7 bases that match TRBD1. Unmatched junction bases numbered 11, after V lost 3 bases and J lost 2 bases. The CDR3 loop spans 16 amino acids. Germline CDR1 and CDR2: SGHRS and YFSETQ. The CDR3 nucleotides read TGCGCCAGCAGCTCAAATAACGCCGGGACAGCCTACGAGCAGTACTTC. It specifies CASSSNNAGTAYEQYF.

This clone was recorded once. The rearrangement joins TRBV6-5 to TRBJ1-5; D call uncertain. There are 12 residues in the CDR3. Germline V gene sequence: CDR1 MNHEY, CDR2 SVGAGI. V was clipped by 11 bases and J by 3 bases, with 11 bases between them. The CDR3 here is CAYSWNNQPQHF. DNA for the CDR3: TGTGCCTATAGCTGGAACAATCAGCCCCAGCATTTT.

In DNA, the CDR3 is TGTGCCAGCTGGTCACTTCGTACTGAAGCTTTCTTT. Protein: CASWSLRTEAFF. The rearrangement links TRBV2 to TRBJ1-1; D ambiguous. Trimming took off 8 bases at V and 5 bases at J, with 12 bases between the two ends. This CDR3 spans 12 amino acids. Germline V gene data show CDR1 as SNHLY and CDR2 as FYNNEI. Variable domain in full (rest from reference TRBV2 and TRBJ1-1): EPEVTQTPSHQVTQMGQEVILRCVPISNHLYFYWYRQILGQKVEFLVSFYNNEISEKSEIFDDQFSVERPDGSNFTLKIRSTKLEDSAMYFCASWSLRTEAFFGQGTRLTVV.

The rearrangement links TRBV4-1 to TRBJ2-7; no firm D call. Trimming cost V 1 base and J 2 bases, with 12 bases left between them. Per germline, CDR1 MGHRA and CDR2 YSYEKL. The CDR3 totals 15 residues. The chain's CDR3 is CASSQGGTVAYEQYF. The CDR3 coding sequence is TGCGCCAGCAGCCAAGGCGGTACGGTCGCCTACGAGCAGTACTTC.

The J gene is TRBJ2-7, the V gene TRBV27; 9 bases line up with TRBD2. The junction had 11 bases not matched to a gene; V was cut back by 8 bases and J by 6 bases. The CDR3 loop spans 14 amino acids. Germline loops: CDR1 MNHEY, CDR2 SMNVEV (reference sequence). The CDR3 region has the DNA TGTGCCAGCGCGGGGGGGCTCCTTAAGGGCGAGCAGTACTTC. As protein: CASAGGLLKGEQYF.

This chain connects TRBV7-3 to TRBJ2-3; TRBD2 agrees at 13 bases. V was pared by 2 bases and J by 1 base, with 0 bases of the junction left unmatched. Germline CDR1 reads SGHTA; CDR2 reads FQGTGA. The length of the CDR3 is 16 residues. CDR3 nucleotides: TGTGCCAGCAGCTTAGGGACTAGCGGGGGCACAGATACGCAGTATTTT. Amino acids: CASSLGTSGGTDTQYF.

This clone was counted a single time. This sequence joins TRBV2 and TRBJ2-7; the match to TRBD2 covers 16 bases. CDR3 size: 18 residues. The V segment lost 5 bases and the J segment 5 bases; nucleotides outside the gene matches: 12. Germline lookup yields CDR1 SNHLY and CDR2 FYNNEI. The CDR3 region has the DNA TGTGCCAGCAGTCTATACGGGACTAGCGGGAGGGTTGGAAACGAGCAGTACTTC. Encoded protein: CASSLYGTSGRVGNEQYF.

The chain joins TRBV10-3 to TRBJ2-1, with TRBD2 matching 10 bases. The CDR3 consists of 16 residues. With 4 bases clipped from V and 6 bases from J, the junction kept 9 bases outside the gene matches. CDR1 and CDR2 (germline): ENHRY, SYGVKD. CDR3 loop: CAISGLAGDGGNEQFF. The CDR3 DNA reads TGTGCCATCAGTGGGCTAGCGGGAGACGGCGGCAATGAGCAGTTCTTC.

The genes are TRBV7-9 and TRBJ1-1; a weak D match, TRBD1 (5 bases). Germline lookup yields CDR1 SEHNR and CDR2 FQNEAQ (reference sequence). Trimming pared 1 base from V and 7 bases from J, leaving 7 bases between. This CDR3 has 12 residues. The DNA for the CDR3 is TGTGCCAGCAGCTTAGGGACAAATGAAGCTTTCTTT. Protein sequence: CASSLGTNEAFF.

This chain connects TRBV6-1 to TRBJ2-2, with 7 bases identical to TRBD1. This CDR3 has 20 amino acids. The trim removed 0 bases at V and 0 bases at J, leaving 13 bases unmatched. Per germline, CDR1 MNHNS and CDR2 SASEGT. DNA of the CDR3: TGTGCCAGCAGTGAAGCACCTGGGATACAGGGGTCCGCGAACACCGGGGAGCTGTTTTTT. Its protein is CASSEAPGIQGSANTGELFF.

The rearrangement joins TRBV28 to TRBJ1-1; D uncertain. Per the germline V gene, CDR1 is MDHEN and CDR2 is SYDVKM. The CDR3 length is 11 residues. The germline V and J ends were trimmed by 6 bases and 10 bases, with 12 bases remaining between them. The CDR3 spells CASSLPPRAFF. In DNA form, the CDR3 reads TGTGCCAGCAGCCTCCCCCCTCGAGCTTTCTTT.

The chain is built from TRBV6-5 and TRBJ2-7; no definite D call. CDR1 is MNHEY, CDR2 SVGAGI, per germline. This CDR3 has 13 amino acids. V was pared by 2 bases and J by 1 base, with 6 bases between. CDR3 coding DNA: TGTGCCAGCAGTTACGACGGGTCCTACGAGCAGTACTTC. It codes for CASSYDGSYEQYF.

V and J are TRBV28 and TRBJ2-7; TRBD2 matches at 8 bases. After removal of 10 bases from V and 4 bases from J, the junction contained 9 bases not matched to a gene. The CDR3 has 13 residues. Germline loops: CDR1 MDHEN, CDR2 SYDVKM. CDR3 DNA: TGTGCCATCGGGGGGGATGCGGGGTACGAGCAGTACTTC. Translation: CAIGGDAGYEQYF.

The chain uses TRBV5-1 and TRBJ2-1; TRBD2 agrees at 14 bases. CDR1 SGHRS and CDR2 YFSETQ come from the germline V gene. This CDR3 has 16 amino acids. V shed 3 bases and J 6 bases; nucleotides not matched to a gene: 5. DNA of the CDR3: TGCGCCAGCAGCTGGACCGGGACTAGCGGGGGCAATGAGCAGTTCTTC. Protein product: CASSWTGTSGGNEQFF.

The genes are TRBV28 and TRBJ2-2; D is unclear. V was pared by 2 bases and J by 3 bases, with 13 bases between. CDR3 length equals 16 residues. Germline-derived CDR1 and CDR2 are MDHEN and SYDVKM. The CDR3 spells CASSLTARRDTGELFF. The CDR3 bases are TGTGCCAGCAGTTTAACGGCGCGGCGAGACACCGGGGAGCTGTTTTTT.

The chain employs TRBV28 and TRBJ2-2; 9 positions match TRBD2. The CDR3 length is 16 residues. Germline CDR1 and CDR2: MDHEN and SYDVKM. V shed 1 base and J 4 bases; nucleotides not matched to a gene: 4. CDR3 nucleotides: TGTGCCAGCAGTTTATATAGCGGGAGTGGCACCGGGGAGCTGTTTTTT. It yields the protein CASSLYSGSGTGELFF.

V and J are TRBV5-4 and TRBJ1-1; D might be TRBD1 (5 bases). The CDR3 contains 13 residues. Germline values: CDR1 SGHNT, CDR2 YYREEE (reference sequence). V dropped 4 bases and J dropped 10 bases, with 17 bases sitting between them. The CDR3 DNA follows: TGTGCCAGCAGCCCGGGGGTAGGGGTAGTAGCTTTCTTT. Protein: CASSPGVGVVAFF.